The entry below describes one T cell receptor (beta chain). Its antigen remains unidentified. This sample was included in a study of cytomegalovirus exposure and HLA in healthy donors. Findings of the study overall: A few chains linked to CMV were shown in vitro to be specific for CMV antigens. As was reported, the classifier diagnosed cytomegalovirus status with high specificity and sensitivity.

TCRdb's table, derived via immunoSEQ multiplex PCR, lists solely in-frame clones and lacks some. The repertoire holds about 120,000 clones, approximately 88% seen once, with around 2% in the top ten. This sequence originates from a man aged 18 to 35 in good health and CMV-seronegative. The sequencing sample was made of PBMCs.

CDR3 in DNA: TGTGCCAGCAGTGACAGGTTGGGGTCGCAGTATTTT. This encodes CASSDRLGSQYF. The V and J genes are TRBV28 and TRBJ2-3; D might be TRBD1 (6 bases). The V gene lost 5 bases and the J gene lost 10 bases, with 13 bases spanning the gap. The CDR3 has 12 residues. Germline-derived CDR1 and CDR2 are MDHEN and SYDVKM.